Listed below are T cell receptor beta chains from one sample, sequenced in a study of Ad26.COV2.S vaccination and SARS-CoV-2 variants. This table comes from immunoSEQ multiplex PCR, and its TCRdb copy is limited to in-frame clones, with some not included. The profile shows about 400,000 clones, 70% to 90% of them singletons. Sample: peripheral blood, taken in a trial of Ad26.COV2.S vaccine versus placebo. These receptors were collected from a person between 18 and 60 years old who received the Ad26.COV2.S COVID-19 vaccine or a placebo. CDR3s include the opening cysteine and the closing phenylalanine or tryptophan. Fields, in order: D gene, CDR3 length, J gene, V gene, clone size, CDR3 protein, CDR3 DNA. D genes are given only for firm matches. Size is stated for part of the rows, as once, few or many counts, or as a class when the clone is expanded.

d_call: .; cdr3_length: 15; j_call: TRBJ2-2; v_call: TRBV6-2/TRBV6-3; clone_size: .; cdr3_aa: CASSPPGHNTGELFF; cdr3_nt: TGTGCCAGCAGTCCACCGGGCCATAACACCGGGGAGCTGTTTTTT
d_call: TRBD1; cdr3_length: 14; j_call: TRBJ1-1; v_call: TRBV6-1; clone_size: once; cdr3_aa: CASSEDRAYTEAFF; cdr3_nt: TGTGCCAGCAGTGAGGACAGGGCATACACTGAAGCTTTCTTT
d_call: .; cdr3_length: 15; j_call: TRBJ2-1; v_call: TRBV24-1; clone_size: .; cdr3_aa: CATSDLLQGADEQFF; cdr3_nt: TGTGCCACCAGTGATTTGCTTCAAGGGGCGGATGAGCAGTTCTTC
d_call: TRBD2; cdr3_length: 16; j_call: TRBJ2-3; v_call: TRBV15; clone_size: .; cdr3_aa: CATSRQTSGVGDTQYF; cdr3_nt: TGTGCCACCAGCAGACAAACTAGCGGGGTAGGAGATACGCAGTATTTT
d_call: .; cdr3_length: 17; j_call: TRBJ1-3; v_call: TRBV4-3; clone_size: once; cdr3_aa: CASSQGVSQGSGNTIYF; cdr3_nt: TGCGCCAGCAGCCAAGGAGTCTCACAGGGTTCTGGAAACACCATATATTTT
d_call: TRBD2; cdr3_length: 14; j_call: TRBJ2-7; v_call: TRBV6-5; clone_size: .; cdr3_aa: CASSPRTRLYEQYF; cdr3_nt: TGTGCCAGCAGTCCACGGACTAGGCTATACGAGCAGTACTTC
d_call: .; cdr3_length: 16; j_call: TRBJ1-2; v_call: TRBV7-6; clone_size: .; cdr3_aa: CASSSLRPDNNYGYTF; cdr3_nt: TGTGCCAGCAGCTCCCTACGGCCGGACAATAACTATGGCTACACCTTC
d_call: TRBD2; cdr3_length: 18; j_call: TRBJ2-1; v_call: TRBV5-4; clone_size: .; cdr3_aa: CASTLAGGYLTPSNEQFF; cdr3_nt: TGTGCCAGCACCCTAGCGGGGGGGTATCTAACCCCCAGCAATGAGCAGTTCTTC
d_call: TRBD2; cdr3_length: 15; j_call: TRBJ2-7; v_call: TRBV7-2; clone_size: .; cdr3_aa: CASSLASGGSYEQYF; cdr3_nt: TGTGCCAGCAGCTTAGCTAGCGGGGGGTCCTACGAGCAGTACTTC
d_call: .; cdr3_length: 16; j_call: TRBJ1-4; v_call: TRBV5-8; clone_size: .; cdr3_aa: CASSLRELAPNEKLFF; cdr3_nt: TGTGCCAGCAGCTTAAGGGAGTTGGCGCCTAATGAAAAACTGTTTTTT
d_call: .; cdr3_length: 10; j_call: TRBJ2-3; v_call: TRBV20-1; clone_size: .; cdr3_aa: CSAMSDTQYF; cdr3_nt: TGCAGTGCTATGTCAGATACGCAGTATTTT
d_call: .; cdr3_length: 13; j_call: TRBJ2-2; v_call: TRBV6-1; clone_size: medium-sized; cdr3_aa: CASSETETGELFF; cdr3_nt: TGTGCCAGCAGTGAAACAGAAACCGGGGAGCTGTTTTTT
d_call: TRBD2; cdr3_length: 17; j_call: TRBJ2-3; v_call: TRBV11-2; clone_size: .; cdr3_aa: CASSLGLAGGPGDTQYF; cdr3_nt: TGTGCCAGCAGCTTAGGACTAGCGGGGGGGCCGGGAGATACGCAGTATTTT
d_call: .; cdr3_length: 12; j_call: TRBJ2-5; v_call: TRBV6-2/TRBV6-3; clone_size: .; cdr3_aa: CASSYPGATQYF; cdr3_nt: TGTGCCAGCAGTTACCCGGGGGCGACCCAGTACTTC
d_call: TRBD1; cdr3_length: 14; j_call: TRBJ2-3; v_call: TRBV7-2; clone_size: .; cdr3_aa: CASQRQGAGDTQYF; cdr3_nt: TGTGCCAGCCAACGTCAGGGGGCTGGAGATACGCAGTATTTT
d_call: .; cdr3_length: 13; j_call: TRBJ2-2; v_call: TRBV12-3/TRBV12-4; clone_size: .; cdr3_aa: CASSLLYTGELFF; cdr3_nt: TGTGCCAGCAGTTTATTGTACACCGGGGAGCTGTTTTTT
d_call: .; cdr3_length: 14; j_call: TRBJ1-5; v_call: TRBV5-4; clone_size: .; cdr3_aa: CASSLDRNNQPQHF; cdr3_nt: TGTGCCAGCAGCTTGGACAGGAACAATCAGCCCCAGCATTTT
d_call: .; cdr3_length: 11; j_call: TRBJ2-1; v_call: TRBV14; clone_size: once; cdr3_aa: CASSLGNEQFF; cdr3_nt: TGTGCCAGCAGCTTAGGGAATGAGCAGTTCTTC
d_call: TRBD2; cdr3_length: 14; j_call: TRBJ2-5; v_call: TRBV27; clone_size: .; cdr3_aa: CASISGGPKETQYF; cdr3_nt: TGTGCCAGCATTAGCGGGGGCCCAAAAGAGACCCAGTACTTC
d_call: TRBD2; cdr3_length: 13; j_call: TRBJ2-7; v_call: TRBV5-1; clone_size: .; cdr3_aa: CASTPGLGGEQYF; cdr3_nt: TGCGCCAGCACACCGGGACTAGGGGGCGAGCAGTACTTC